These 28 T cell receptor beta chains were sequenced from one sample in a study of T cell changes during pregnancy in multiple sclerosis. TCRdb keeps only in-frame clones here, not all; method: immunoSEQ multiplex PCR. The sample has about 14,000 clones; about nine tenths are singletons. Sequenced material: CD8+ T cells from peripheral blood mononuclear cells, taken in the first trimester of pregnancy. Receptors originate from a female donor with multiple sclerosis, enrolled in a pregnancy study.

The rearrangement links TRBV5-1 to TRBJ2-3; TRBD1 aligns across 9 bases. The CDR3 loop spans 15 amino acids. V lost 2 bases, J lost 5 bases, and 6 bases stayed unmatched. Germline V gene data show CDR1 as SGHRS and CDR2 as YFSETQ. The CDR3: CASSFNRGPGDTQYF. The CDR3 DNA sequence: TGCGCCAGCAGCTTCAACAGGGGGCCCGGAGATACGCAGTATTTT. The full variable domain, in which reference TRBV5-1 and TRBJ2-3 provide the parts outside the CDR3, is KAGVTQTPRYLIKTRGQQVTLSCSPISGHRSVSWYQQTPGQGLQFLFEYFSETQRNKGNFPGRFSGRQFSNSRSEMNVSTLELGDSALYLCASSFNRGPGDTQYFGPGTRLTVL.

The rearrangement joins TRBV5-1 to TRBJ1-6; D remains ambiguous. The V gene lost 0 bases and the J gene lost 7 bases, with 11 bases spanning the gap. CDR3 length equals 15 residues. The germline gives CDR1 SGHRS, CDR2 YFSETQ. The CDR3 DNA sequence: TGCGCCAGCAGCTTGGTTTCAGGAGGAAATTCACCCCTCCACTTT. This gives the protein CASSLVSGGNSPLHF.

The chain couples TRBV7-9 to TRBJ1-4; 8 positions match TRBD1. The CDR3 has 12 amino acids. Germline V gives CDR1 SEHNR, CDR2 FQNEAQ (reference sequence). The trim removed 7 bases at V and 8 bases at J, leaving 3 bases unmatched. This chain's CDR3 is CASTGTGEKLFF. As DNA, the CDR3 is TGTGCCAGCACCGGGACAGGAGAAAAACTGTTTTTT.

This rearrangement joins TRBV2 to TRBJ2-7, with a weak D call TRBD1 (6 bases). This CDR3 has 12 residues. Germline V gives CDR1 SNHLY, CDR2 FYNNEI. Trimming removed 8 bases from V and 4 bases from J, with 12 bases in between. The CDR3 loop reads CASASRGYEQYF. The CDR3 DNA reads TGTGCCAGCGCTAGCAGGGGTTACGAGCAGTACTTC.

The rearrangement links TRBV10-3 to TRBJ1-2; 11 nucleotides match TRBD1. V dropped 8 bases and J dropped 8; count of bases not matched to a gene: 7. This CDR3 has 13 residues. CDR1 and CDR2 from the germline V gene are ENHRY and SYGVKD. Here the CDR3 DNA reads TGTGCCATCCGGGACAGGGGGTTCGCCGGCTACACCTTC. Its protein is CAIRDRGFAGYTF.

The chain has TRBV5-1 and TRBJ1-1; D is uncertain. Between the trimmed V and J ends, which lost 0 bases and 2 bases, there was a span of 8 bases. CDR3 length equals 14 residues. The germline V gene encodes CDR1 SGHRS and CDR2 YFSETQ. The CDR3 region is CASSLGAGNTEAFF. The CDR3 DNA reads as TGCGCCAGCAGCTTGGGGGCAGGAAACACTGAAGCTTTCTTT.

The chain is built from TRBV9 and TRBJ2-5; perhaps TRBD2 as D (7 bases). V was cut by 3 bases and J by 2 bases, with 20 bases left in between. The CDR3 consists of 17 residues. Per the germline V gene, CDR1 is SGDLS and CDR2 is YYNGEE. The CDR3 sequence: CASSAPRGGGRQETQYF. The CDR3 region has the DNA TGTGCCAGCAGCGCCCCCAGGGGCGGGGGCCGGCAAGAGACCCAGTACTTC.

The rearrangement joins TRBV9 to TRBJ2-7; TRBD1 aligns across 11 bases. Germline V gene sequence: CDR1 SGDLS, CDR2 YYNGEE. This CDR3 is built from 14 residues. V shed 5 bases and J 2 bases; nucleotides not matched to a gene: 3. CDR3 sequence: CASSPGQGAYEQYF. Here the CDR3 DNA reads TGTGCCAGCAGTCCGGGACAGGGGGCCTACGAGCAGTACTTC. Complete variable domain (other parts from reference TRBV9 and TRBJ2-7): DSGVTQTPKHLITATGQRVTLRCSPRSGDLSVYWYQQSLDQGLQFLIQYYNGEERAKGNILERFSAQQFPDLHSELNLSSLELGDSALYFCASSPGQGAYEQYFGPGTRLTVT.

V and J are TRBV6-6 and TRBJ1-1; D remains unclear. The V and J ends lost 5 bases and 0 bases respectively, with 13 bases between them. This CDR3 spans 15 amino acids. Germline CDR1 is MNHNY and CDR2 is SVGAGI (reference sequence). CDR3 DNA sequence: TGTGCCAGCAGTGCACCGGAGGGTATGAACACTGAAGCTTTCTTT. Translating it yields CASSAPEGMNTEAFF.

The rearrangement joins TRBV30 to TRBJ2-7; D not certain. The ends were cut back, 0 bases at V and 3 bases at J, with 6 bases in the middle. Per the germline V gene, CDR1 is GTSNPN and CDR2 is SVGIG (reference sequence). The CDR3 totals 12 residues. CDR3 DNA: TGTGCCTGGAGTGTATACAGCTACGAGCAGTACTTC. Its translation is CAWSVYSYEQYF.

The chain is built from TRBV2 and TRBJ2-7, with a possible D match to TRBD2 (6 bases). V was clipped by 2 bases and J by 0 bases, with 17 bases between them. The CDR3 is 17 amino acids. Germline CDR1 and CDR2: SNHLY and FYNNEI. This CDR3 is CASSETGVGTYSYEQYF. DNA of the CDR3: TGTGCCAGCAGTGAAACGGGGGTAGGTACCTACTCCTACGAGCAGTACTTC.

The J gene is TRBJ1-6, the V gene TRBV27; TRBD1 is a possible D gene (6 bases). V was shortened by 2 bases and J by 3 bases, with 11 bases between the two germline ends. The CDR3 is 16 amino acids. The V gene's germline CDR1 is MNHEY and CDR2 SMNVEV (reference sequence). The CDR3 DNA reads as TGTGCCAGCAGTTTAGACGGACAGTTCTATAATTCACCCCTCCACTTT. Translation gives CASSLDGQFYNSPLHF.

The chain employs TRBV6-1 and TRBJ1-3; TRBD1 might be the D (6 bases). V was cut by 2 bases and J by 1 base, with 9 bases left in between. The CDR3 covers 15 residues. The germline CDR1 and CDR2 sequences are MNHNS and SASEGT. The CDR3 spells CASSEFQGSGNTIYF. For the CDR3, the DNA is TGTGCCAGCAGTGAATTCCAGGGGTCTGGAAACACCATATATTTT.

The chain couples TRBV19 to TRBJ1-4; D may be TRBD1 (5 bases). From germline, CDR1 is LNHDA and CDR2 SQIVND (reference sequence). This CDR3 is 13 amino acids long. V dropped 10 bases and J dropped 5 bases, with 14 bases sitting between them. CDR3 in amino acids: CATRDLENEKLFF. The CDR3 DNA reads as TGTGCCACTCGGGACTTGGAGAATGAAAAACTGTTTTTT.

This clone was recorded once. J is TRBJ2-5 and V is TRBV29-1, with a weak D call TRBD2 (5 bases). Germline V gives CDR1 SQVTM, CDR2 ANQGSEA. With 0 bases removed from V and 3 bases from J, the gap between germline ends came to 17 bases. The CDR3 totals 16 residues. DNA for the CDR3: TGCAGCGTTGAAGATATCGGCGGGTGGGGAGAAGAGACCCAGTACTTC. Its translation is CSVEDIGGWGEETQYF.

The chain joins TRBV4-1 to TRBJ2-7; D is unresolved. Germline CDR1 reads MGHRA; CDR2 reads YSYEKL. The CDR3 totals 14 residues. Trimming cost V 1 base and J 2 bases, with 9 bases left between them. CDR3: CASSQVNGPYEQYF. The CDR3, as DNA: TGCGCCAGCAGCCAAGTGAACGGTCCCTACGAGCAGTACTTC.

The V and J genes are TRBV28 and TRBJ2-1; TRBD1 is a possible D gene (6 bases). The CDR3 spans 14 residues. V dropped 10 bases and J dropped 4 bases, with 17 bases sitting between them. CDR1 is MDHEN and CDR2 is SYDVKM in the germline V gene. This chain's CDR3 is CATYPDSFYNEQFF. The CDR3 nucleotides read TGTGCCACGTACCCGGACAGCTTTTACAATGAGCAGTTCTTC.

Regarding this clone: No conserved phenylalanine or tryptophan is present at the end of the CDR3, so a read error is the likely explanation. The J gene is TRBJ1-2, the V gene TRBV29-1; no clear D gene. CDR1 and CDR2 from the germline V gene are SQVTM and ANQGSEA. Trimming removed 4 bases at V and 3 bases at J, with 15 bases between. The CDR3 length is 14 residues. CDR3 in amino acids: CSVVGPAGDYGYTL. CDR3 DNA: TGCAGCGTTGTAGGGCCCGCCGGTGACTATGGCTACACCCTC.

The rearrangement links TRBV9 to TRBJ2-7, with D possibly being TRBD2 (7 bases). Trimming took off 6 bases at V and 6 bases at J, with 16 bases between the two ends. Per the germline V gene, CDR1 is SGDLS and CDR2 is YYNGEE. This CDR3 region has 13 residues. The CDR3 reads CASIRGGDPEQYF. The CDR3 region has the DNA TGTGCCAGCATACGAGGGGGGGACCCCGAGCAGTACTTC.

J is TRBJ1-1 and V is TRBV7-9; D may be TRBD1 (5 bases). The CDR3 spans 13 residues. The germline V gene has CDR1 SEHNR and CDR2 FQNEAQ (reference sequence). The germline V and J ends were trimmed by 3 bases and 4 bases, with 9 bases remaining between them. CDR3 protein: CASSLSGVTEAFF. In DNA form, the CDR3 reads TGTGCCAGCAGCTTGTCGGGGGTCACTGAAGCTTTCTTT.

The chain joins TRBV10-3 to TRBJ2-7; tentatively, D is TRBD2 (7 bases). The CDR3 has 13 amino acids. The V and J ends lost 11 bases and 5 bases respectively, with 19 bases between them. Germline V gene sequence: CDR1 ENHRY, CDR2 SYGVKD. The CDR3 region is CASGVGGLNEQYF. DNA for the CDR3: TGTGCCTCAGGGGTCGGGGGGCTGAACGAGCAGTACTTC.

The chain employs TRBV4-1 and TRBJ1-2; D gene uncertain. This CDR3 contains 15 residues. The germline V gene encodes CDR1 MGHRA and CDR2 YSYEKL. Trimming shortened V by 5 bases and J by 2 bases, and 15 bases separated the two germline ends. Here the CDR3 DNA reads TGCGCCAGCAGCTTTATGGGCAGTTCCAACTATGGCTACACCTTC. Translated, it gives CASSFMGSSNYGYTF.

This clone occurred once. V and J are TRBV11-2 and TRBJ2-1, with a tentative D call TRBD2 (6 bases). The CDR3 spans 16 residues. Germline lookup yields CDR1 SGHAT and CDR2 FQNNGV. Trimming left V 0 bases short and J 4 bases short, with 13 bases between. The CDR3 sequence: CASSLDPGSWYNEQFF. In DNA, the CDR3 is TGTGCCAGCAGCTTAGACCCCGGGAGTTGGTACAATGAGCAGTTCTTC.

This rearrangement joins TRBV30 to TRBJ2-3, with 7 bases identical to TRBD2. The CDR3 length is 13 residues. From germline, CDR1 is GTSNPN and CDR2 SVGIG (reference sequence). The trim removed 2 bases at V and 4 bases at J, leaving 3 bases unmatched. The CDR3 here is CAWSRGEPDTQYF. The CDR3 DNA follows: TGTGCCTGGAGTCGGGGGGAGCCAGATACGCAGTATTTT.

The DNA of the CDR3 is TGTGCCAGCAGCTCCGACAGGGACCAAGAGACCCAGTACTTC. Protein: CASSSDRDQETQYF. The chain couples TRBV7-8 to TRBJ2-5; 7 bases match TRBD1. The CDR3 covers 14 residues. The V segment lost 4 bases and the J segment 0 bases; nucleotides outside the gene matches: 2. The germline V gene encodes CDR1 SGHVS and CDR2 FQNEAQ.

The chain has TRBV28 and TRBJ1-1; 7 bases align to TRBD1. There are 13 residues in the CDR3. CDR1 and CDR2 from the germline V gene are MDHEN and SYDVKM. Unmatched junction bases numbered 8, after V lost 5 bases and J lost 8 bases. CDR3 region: CASSRPTGWEAFF. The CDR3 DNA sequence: TGTGCCAGCAGTCGTCCGACAGGGTGGGAAGCTTTCTTT.

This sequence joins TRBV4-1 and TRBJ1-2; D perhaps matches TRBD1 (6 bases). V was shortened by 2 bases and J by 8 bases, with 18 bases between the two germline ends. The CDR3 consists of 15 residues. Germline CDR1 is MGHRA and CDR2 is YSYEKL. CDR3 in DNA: TGCGCCAGCAGCCAACTGACGGCAGGGGCACAAGGCTACACCTTC. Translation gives CASSQLTAGAQGYTF.

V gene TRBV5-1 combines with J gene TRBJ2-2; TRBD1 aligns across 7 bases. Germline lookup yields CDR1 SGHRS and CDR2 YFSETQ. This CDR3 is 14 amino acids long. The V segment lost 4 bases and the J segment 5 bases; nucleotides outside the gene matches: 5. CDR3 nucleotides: TGCGCCAGCAGCCGGACGACAGGGACCGGGGAGCTGTTTTTT. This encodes CASSRTTGTGELFF.